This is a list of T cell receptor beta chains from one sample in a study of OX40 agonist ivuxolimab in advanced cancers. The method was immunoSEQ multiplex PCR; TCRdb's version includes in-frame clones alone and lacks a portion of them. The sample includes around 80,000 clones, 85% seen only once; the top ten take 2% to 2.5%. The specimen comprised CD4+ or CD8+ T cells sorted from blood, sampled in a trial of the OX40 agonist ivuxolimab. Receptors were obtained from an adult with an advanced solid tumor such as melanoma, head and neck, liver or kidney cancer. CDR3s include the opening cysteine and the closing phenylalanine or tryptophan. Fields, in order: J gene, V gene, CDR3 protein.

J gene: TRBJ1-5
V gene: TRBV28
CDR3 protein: CAITPRLNQPQHF

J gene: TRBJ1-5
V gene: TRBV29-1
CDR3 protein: CSVEDSYNQPQHF

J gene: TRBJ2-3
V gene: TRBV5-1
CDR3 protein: CASKMGQIPDTQYF

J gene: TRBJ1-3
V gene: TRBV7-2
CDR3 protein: CASSLDLHRGNTIYF

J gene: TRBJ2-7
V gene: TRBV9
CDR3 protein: CASSVLPLGEQYF

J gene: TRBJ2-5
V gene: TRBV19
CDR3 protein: CASSIQGTQETQYF

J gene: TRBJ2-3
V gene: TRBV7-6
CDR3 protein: CASSLGQREGDTQYF

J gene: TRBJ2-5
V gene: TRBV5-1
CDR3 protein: CASSLGQEETQYF

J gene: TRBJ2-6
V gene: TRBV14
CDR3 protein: CASSQVGRGFRAGANVLTF

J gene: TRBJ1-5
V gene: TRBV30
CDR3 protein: CAWSEGANGDQPQHF

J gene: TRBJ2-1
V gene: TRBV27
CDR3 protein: CASSLPPSEQFF

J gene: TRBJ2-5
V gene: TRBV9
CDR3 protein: CASSVSSGVTETQYF

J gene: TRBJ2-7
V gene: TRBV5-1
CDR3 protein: CASSLAPGQGTYEQYF

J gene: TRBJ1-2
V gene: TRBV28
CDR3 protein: CASSQSLWGYTF

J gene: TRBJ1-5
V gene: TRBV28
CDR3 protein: CASSWGSAREGNQPQHF

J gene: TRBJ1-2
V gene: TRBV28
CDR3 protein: CASSLMALGGYTF

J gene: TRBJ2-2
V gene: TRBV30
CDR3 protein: CAWSVAGGTGELFF

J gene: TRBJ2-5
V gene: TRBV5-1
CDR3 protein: CASSFSSNQETQYF

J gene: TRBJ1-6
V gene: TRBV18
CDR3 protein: CASSPGGGSDSPLHF

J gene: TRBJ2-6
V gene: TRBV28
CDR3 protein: CASSSRGTGANVLTF

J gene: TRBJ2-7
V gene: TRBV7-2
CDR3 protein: CASSFTSGGSVYEQYF

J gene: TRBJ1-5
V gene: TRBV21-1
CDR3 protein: CASISYIPSTQPQHF

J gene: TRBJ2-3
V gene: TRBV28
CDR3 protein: CASSFISGADTQYF

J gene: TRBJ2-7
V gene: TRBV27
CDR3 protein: CASSPRGPYEQYF

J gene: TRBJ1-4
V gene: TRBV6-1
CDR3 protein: CASSDGGLVEKLFF

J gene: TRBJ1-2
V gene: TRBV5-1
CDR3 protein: CASSSPGQGNLIYGYTF

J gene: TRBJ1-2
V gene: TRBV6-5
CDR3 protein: CASSMGLAGYTF

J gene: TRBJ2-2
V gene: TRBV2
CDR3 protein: CASSEALPAGAGELFF

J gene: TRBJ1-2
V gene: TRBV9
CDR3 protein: CASNPGTASSYGYTF

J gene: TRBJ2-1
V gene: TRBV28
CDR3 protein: CASSWRGAYNEQFF

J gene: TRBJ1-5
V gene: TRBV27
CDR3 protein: CASSSRTLDQPQHF

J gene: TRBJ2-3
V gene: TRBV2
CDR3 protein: CASRDREDTQYF

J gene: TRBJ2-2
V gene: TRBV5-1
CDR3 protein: CASSLTGTGGTGELFF

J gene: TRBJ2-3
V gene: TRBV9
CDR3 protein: CASSPRRAPGSDTQYF

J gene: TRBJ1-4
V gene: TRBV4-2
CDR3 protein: CASSQNGGTTNEKLFF

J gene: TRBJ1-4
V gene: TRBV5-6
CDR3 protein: CASSPVTGSEKLFF

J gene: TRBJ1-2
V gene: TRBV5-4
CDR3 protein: CASSRGQESSYGYTF

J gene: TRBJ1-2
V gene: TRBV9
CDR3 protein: CASSVSTGGHGYTF

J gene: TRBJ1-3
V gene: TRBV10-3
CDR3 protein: CAISEKLKRGKVGNTIYF

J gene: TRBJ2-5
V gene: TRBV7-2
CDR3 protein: CASSLLAGARYQETQYF

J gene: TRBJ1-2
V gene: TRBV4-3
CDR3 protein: CASSASGTDNYGYTF